This T cell receptor (beta chain) was documented in a study of T cells in Graves' hyperthyroidism and ophthalmopathy. Study-level findings and limits: Ophthalmopathy got predicted by the model a median approximately 6 months before its onset. A model using 13 V-J features told ophthalmopathy apart from stable hyperthyroidism.

RNA transcripts provided the source from which TCR beta CDR3 regions were amplified. Primed by the HTBI set, a first-round RT-PCR was run on the TCR CDR3. TCRdb ran MiXCR on the multiplex PCR reads and lists one entry per CDR3 protein. The sample lists some 380,000 distinct CDR3 sequences, roughly 12% occurring once. Diagnosis rested on symptoms, serum thyroxine and TRAb, thyroid ultrasound, and orbital computed tomography. When hyperthyroidism was first diagnosed, the blood sample was taken, preceding any ophthalmopathy symptoms. This clonotype came up a few times. Its antigen remains unknown. Trimming pared 8 bases from V and 4 bases from J, leaving 15 bases between. Germline lookup yields CDR1 DFQATT and CDR2 SNEGSKA (reference sequence). This CDR3 has 13 residues.

The chain employs TRBV20-1 and TRBJ1-5; perhaps TRBD1 as D (6 bases). The origin of this receptor is a man aged 25 to 45 with Graves' hyperthyroidism that later progressed to Graves' ophthalmopathy. Material for sequencing was blood. CDR3 bases: TGCAGTACCTTAGGACAGCCTAATCAGCCCCAGCATTTT. Residues: CSTLGQPNQPQHF.